These 13 T cell receptor beta chains were all obtained from the same sample, sequenced in a study of OX40 agonist ivuxolimab in advanced cancers. Clones were sequenced by immunoSEQ multiplex PCR, and TCRdb holds only the in-frame ones, with some missing. The sample lists 8,000 to 9,500 clones, roughly 90% seen once, with 4.4% in the top ten. The source was CD4+ or CD8+ T cells sorted from blood, collected in a trial of the OX40 agonist ivuxolimab. These receptors came from an adult with an advanced solid tumor such as melanoma, head and neck, liver or kidney cancer.

The chain joins TRBV7-2 to TRBJ1-6; possibly TRBD1 for D (6 bases). The CDR3 contains 15 residues. Germline CDR1 is SGHTA and CDR2 is FQGNSA. V lost 4 bases to trimming and J lost 8 bases, with 15 bases between them. CDR3 sequence reads: CASSSQGGRDSPLHF. The CDR3 bases are TGTGCCAGCAGCTCCCAAGGGGGGAGGGATTCACCCCTCCACTTT. Using reference TRBV7-2 and TRBJ1-6 for the parts outside the CDR3, the full variable domain is GAGVSQSPSNKVTEKGKDVELRCDPISGHTALYWYRQSLGQGLEFLIYFQGNSAPDKSGLPSDRFSAERTGGSVSTLTIQRTQQEDSAVYLCASSSQGGRDSPLHFGNGTRLTVT.

The chain employs TRBV5-1 and TRBJ2-7; TRBD1 might be the D (5 bases). The CDR3 runs 13 residues. CDR1 SGHRS and CDR2 YFSETQ come from the germline V gene. With 2 bases removed from V and 0 bases from J, the gap between germline ends came to 6 bases. The CDR3 loop is CASSFTGSYEQYF. The DNA for the CDR3 is TGCGCCAGCAGCTTCACAGGCTCCTACGAGCAGTACTTC.

This chain uses TRBV5-1 with TRBJ2-5; tentatively, D is TRBD2 (6 bases). There are 14 residues in the CDR3. Deletions cut 1 base from V and 4 bases from J, with 11 bases between. CDR1 SGHRS and CDR2 YFSETQ come from the germline V gene. The CDR3 DNA sequence: TGCGCCAGCAGCTTGAATCCGGGAGTAGAGACCCAGTACTTC. This encodes CASSLNPGVETQYF.

The chain employs TRBV21-1 and TRBJ2-2; TRBD1, as called in the table, went unchecked against the DNA. TRBV21-1 is a pseudogene segment. The CDR3 runs 16 residues. CDR3 region: CASRLPHTGLTGELFF. CDR3 coding DNA: TGTGCCAGCAGACTCCCACACACAGGCTTGACCGGGGAGCTGTTTTTT.

This CDR3 is CASSFGQGGNIQYF. The CDR3 nucleotides are TGTGCCAGCTCATTTGGACAGGGCGGAAACATTCAGTACTTC. This chain connects TRBV18 to TRBJ2-4; 8 nucleotides agree with TRBD1. The CDR3 consists of 14 residues. The V gene end was trimmed by 5 bases and the J gene end by 6 bases; junction bases not matched to a gene: 6. Germline lookup yields CDR1 KGHSH and CDR2 LQKENI.

This chain joins TRBV29-1 and TRBJ2-5; D might be TRBD1 (6 bases). CDR3 size: 13 residues. CDR1 and CDR2 from the germline V gene are SQVTM and ANQGSEA. V was cut by 7 bases and J by 3 bases, with 15 bases left in between. The CDR3 region is CSGVRGSKETQYF. The CDR3, as DNA: TGCAGCGGTGTCAGGGGATCCAAAGAGACCCAGTACTTC.

In this sample, this clone turned up once. J is TRBJ1-2 and V is TRBV9; no reliable D call. Germline CDR1 SGDLS, CDR2 YYNGEE. This CDR3 has 18 residues. Trimming removed 2 bases from V and 3 bases from J, with 23 bases in between. The CDR3 here is CASSVGPRLTFGYYGYTF. CDR3 nucleotide sequence: TGTGCCAGCAGCGTTGGTCCGAGACTTACCTTCGGATACTATGGCTACACCTTC. The full variable domain, with the rest looked up from reference TRBV9 and TRBJ1-2, is DSGVTQTPKHLITATGQRVTLRCSPRSGDLSVYWYQQSLDQGLQFLIQYYNGEERAKGNILERFSAQQFPDLHSELNLSSLELGDSALYFCASSVGPRLTFGYYGYTFGSGTRLTVV.

The chain has TRBV7-9 and TRBJ2-3, with 14 bases lining up with TRBD2. V gave up 5 bases and J gave up 1 base; unmatched junction bases: 8. The CDR3 length is 18 residues. The germline gives CDR1 SEHNR, CDR2 FQNEAQ (reference sequence). The CDR3: CASSRGLAGGGGTDTQYF. DNA of the CDR3: TGTGCCAGCAGCCGTGGACTAGCGGGAGGTGGTGGCACAGATACGCAGTATTTT.

J is TRBJ1-1 and V is TRBV6-6; D gene ambiguous. CDR3 length: 13 amino acids. V was cut by 2 bases and J by 1 base, with 5 bases left in between. The V gene's germline CDR1 is MNHNY and CDR2 SVGAGI (reference sequence). The CDR3, as DNA: TGTGCCAGCAGTTACCCATCGAACACTGAAGCTTTCTTT. This sequence encodes CASSYPSNTEAFF.

V usage is TRBV6-5 and J usage is TRBJ1-2; 8 positions match TRBD1. CDR1 is MNHEY and CDR2 is SVGAGI in the germline V gene. Losses at the gene ends were 7 bases for V and 3 bases for J; bases not matched to a gene: 4. CDR3 length: 13 residues. The CDR3 here is CASKQQGDYGYTF. CDR3 bases: TGTGCCAGCAAGCAACAGGGGGACTATGGCTACACCTTC.

The V and J genes are TRBV15 and TRBJ1-5; D call uncertain. CDR3 length: 15 residues. V shed 1 base and J shed 3 bases, with 10 bases lying between them. Germline V CDR1 and CDR2: LNHNV, YYDKDF (reference sequence). The CDR3 DNA follows: TGTGCCACCAGCAGAGCTGCAGATTACAATCAGCCCCAGCATTTT. It yields the protein CATSRAADYNQPQHF.

CDR3 amino acids: CASSLTGGRASNEQFF. The CDR3 DNA follows: TGTGCCAGCAGCTTAACGGGCGGGAGGGCCTCCAATGAGCAGTTCTTC. The chain links TRBV7-2 to TRBJ2-1; 9 bases map to TRBD2. This CDR3 spans 16 amino acids. Germline V gives CDR1 SGHTA, CDR2 FQGNSA. The junction had 8 bases not matched to a gene; V was cut back by 2 bases and J by 6 bases.

V gene TRBV6-1 combines with J gene TRBJ2-7; D remains ambiguous. From germline, CDR1 is MNHNS and CDR2 SASEGT. V was clipped by 3 bases and J by 2 bases, with 8 bases between them. The CDR3 spans 13 residues. CDR3: CASSDRSPYEQYF. DNA for the CDR3: TGTGCCAGCAGTGACAGGTCCCCCTACGAGCAGTACTTC.